These 28 T cell receptor beta chains came from one sample sequenced in a study of T-cell reconstitution after alpha-beta-depleted transplantation in children. The TCRbeta library incorporated unique molecular identifiers. A single record per CDR3 protein comes from TCRdb applying MiXCR to the PCR reads. The sample consists of 95,000 to 150,000 distinct CDR3 sequences, under 30% of them appearing once. Sample: PBMCs, mostly from graft donor cells, taken 180 days after TCRalphabeta/CD19-depleted stem cell transplant. The receptors were sampled from a male patient between 2 and 10 years old who had a stem cell transplant for chronic granulomatous disease, so the T cells may come from the graft donor.

This clonotype occurred many times. This chain connects TRBV27 to TRBJ1-2, with a possible D match to TRBD1 (5 bases). The CDR3 is 14 amino acids. Germline CDR1 is MNHEY and CDR2 is SMNVEV (reference sequence). With 6 bases removed from V and 7 bases from J, the gap between germline ends came to 18 bases. CDR3 sequence: CASRNYGAEIGYTF. The CDR3 DNA reads TGTGCCAGCAGAAATTATGGGGCCGAAATTGGCTACACCTTC.

The sample holds a few counts of this clonotype. The rearrangement joins TRBV7-9 to TRBJ1-3, with TRBD1 as a possible D gene (5 bases). V shed 3 bases and J shed 1 base, with 10 bases lying between them. Looked up from germline, CDR1 is SEHNR and CDR2 is FQNEAQ (reference sequence). This CDR3 is built from 15 residues. CDR3 residues: CASSLGLGSGNTIYF. CDR3 nucleotides: TGTGCCAGCAGCTTGGGACTCGGATCTGGAAACACCATATATTTT.

At least ten counts were recorded for this clonotype. The chain employs TRBV4-1 and TRBJ2-7, with TRBD2 matching 7 bases. Looked up from germline, CDR1 is MGHRA and CDR2 is YSYEKL. The ends lost 0 bases at V and 0 bases at J; junction bases unmatched: 5. The CDR3 contains 16 residues. CDR3 region: CASSQDPQRGSYEQYF. The CDR3 DNA reads TGCGCCAGCAGCCAAGACCCCCAGCGGGGCTCCTACGAGCAGTACTTC.

This clonotype was seen a few times. The chain is built from TRBV20-1 and TRBJ2-7; D not resolved. Germline V CDR1 and CDR2: DFQATT, SNEGSKA (reference sequence). The V end was cut by 1 base, the J end by 4 bases, with 8 bases between. The CDR3 is made up of 12 amino acids. The chain's CDR3 is CSARVGPYEQYF. CDR3 nucleotides: TGCAGTGCTAGAGTGGGCCCGTACGAGCAGTACTTC.

V gene TRBV12-3 or TRBV12-4 combines with J gene TRBJ2-4; possibly TRBD1 for D (5 bases). There are 19 residues in the CDR3. Trimming cost V 7 bases and J 0 bases, with 25 bases left between them. The CDR3 sequence is CASTPGSPFKLLAKNIQYF. The CDR3 nucleotides are TGTGCCAGCACCCCAGGGTCGCCCTTTAAACTTCTAGCCAAAAACATTCAGTACTTC.

The V gene is TRBV12-3 or TRBV12-4, the J gene TRBJ1-4; D possibly corresponds to TRBD1 (5 bases). V dropped 3 bases and J dropped 7 bases, with 12 bases sitting between them. The CDR3 loop spans 14 amino acids. CDR3 protein: CASSFVGTGEKLFF. The CDR3 DNA reads TGTGCCAGCAGTTTCGTAGGGACGGGTGAAAAACTGTTTTTT.

The chain uses TRBV27 and TRBJ1-5; tentatively, D is TRBD1 (5 bases). Germline-derived CDR1 and CDR2 are MNHEY and SMNVEV (reference sequence). Trimming left V 3 bases short and J 6 bases short, with 12 bases between. The CDR3 is 14 residues long. Here the CDR3 reads CASSFSGGFQPQHF. The CDR3, as DNA: TGTGCCAGCAGTTTCTCGGGGGGATTTCAGCCCCAGCATTTT.

This clonotype has ten or more counts. In DNA, the CDR3 is TGTGCCAGCAGCCCTGGGACAATTCGTAATGAAAAACTGTTTTTT. It yields the protein CASSPGTIRNEKLFF. This sequence joins TRBV7-3 and TRBJ1-4; D is possibly TRBD1 (6 bases). The CDR3 runs to 15 residues. The V gene lost 5 bases and the J gene lost 4 bases, with 14 bases spanning the gap. Germline loops: CDR1 SGHTA, CDR2 FQGTGA.

Only a few counts were recorded for this clonotype. The gene calls are TRBV20-1 and TRBJ2-5; 9 positions match TRBD2. There are 14 residues in the CDR3. CDR1 is DFQATT, CDR2 SNEGSKA, per germline (reference sequence). J was trimmed by 2 bases and V by 4 bases; bases with no gene match: 5. The CDR3 is CSATIAGAQETQYF. CDR3 nucleotide sequence: TGCAGTGCTACCATAGCGGGGGCACAAGAGACCCAGTACTTC.

This clonotype occurred many times. The chain uses TRBV20-1 and TRBJ2-3; 10 positions match TRBD2. Germline CDR1 DFQATT, CDR2 SNEGSKA (reference sequence). The CDR3 contains 18 residues. V was pared by 0 bases and J by 2 bases, with 11 bases of the junction left unmatched. CDR3 sequence reads: CSARDLRSGRVPTDTQYF. The CDR3 region has the DNA TGCAGTGCTAGAGATCTACGGAGCGGGAGGGTCCCCACAGATACGCAGTATTTT.

V usage is TRBV12-3 or TRBV12-4 and J usage is TRBJ2-2; unclear D gene. CDR3 size: 12 residues. Trimming cost V 7 bases and J 5 bases, with 8 bases left between them. CDR3 bases: TGTGCCAGCACCACCCGAACCGGGGAGCTGTTTTTT. Translated: CASTTRTGELFF.

This clonotype was detected a few times. The chain is built from TRBV5-1 and TRBJ2-7; TRBD1 matches 7 bases. There are 15 residues in the CDR3. Trimming at V came to 1 base and at J to 7 bases, leaving 11 bases not matched to a gene. In germline, CDR1 is SGHRS, CDR2 YFSETQ. The CDR3 here is CASSLYGQVTQEQYF. CDR3 in DNA: TGCGCCAGCAGCTTGTACGGACAGGTAACGCAAGAGCAGTACTTC.

A few counts support this clonotype. The chain links TRBV5-6 to TRBJ2-4; 7 positions match TRBD2. With 0 bases clipped from V and 7 bases from J, the junction kept 7 bases outside the gene matches. Per the germline V gene, CDR1 is SGHDT and CDR2 is YYEEEE. The CDR3 totals 15 residues. As DNA, the CDR3 is TGTGCCAGCAGCTTGGCCGGGCGAGCGGGGAACATTCAGTACTTC. Protein sequence: CASSLAGRAGNIQYF.

This clonotype was counted at least ten times. V is TRBV6-5 and J is TRBJ2-3, with 8 bases identical to TRBD1. The CDR3 consists of 16 residues. Germline loops: CDR1 MNHEY, CDR2 SVGAGI. V dropped 5 bases and J dropped 6; count of bases not matched to a gene: 13. Here the CDR3 DNA reads TGTGCCAGCAGTCATCGACAGGGGCCGAGGCCGGATACGCAGTATTTT. Translated, it gives CASSHRQGPRPDTQYF.

Ten or more counts support this clonotype. As DNA, the CDR3 is TGTGCCAGCCGGGACTCCTCCTACAATGAGCAGTTCTTC. It codes for CASRDSSYNEQFF. The chain links TRBV10-3 to TRBJ2-1; a weak D match, TRBD2 (6 bases). CDR3 length: 13 residues. V shed 10 bases and J shed 0 bases, with 10 bases lying between them. Germline V gene lookup returns CDR1 ENHRY and CDR2 SYGVKD.

Only a few counts were recorded for this clonotype. The chain uses TRBV10-3 and TRBJ2-7; TRBD1 or TRBD2 may be the D gene (5 bases each). The CDR3 has 18 amino acids. Germline CDR1 is ENHRY and CDR2 is SYGVKD. V was pared by 4 bases and J by 5 bases, with 27 bases between. The CDR3 is CAISGGSSPGLPINEQYF. In DNA form, the CDR3 reads TGTGCCATCAGTGGGGGGTCCTCCCCTGGTTTGCCCATTAACGAGCAGTACTTC.

This clonotype was observed a handful of times. This chain connects TRBV5-1 to TRBJ2-5; possible D gene TRBD1, 6 bases. Per germline, CDR1 SGHRS and CDR2 YFSETQ. The CDR3 length is 13 residues. V was shortened by 5 bases and J by 4 bases, with 12 bases between the two germline ends. CDR3 in amino acids: CASSTGPAETQYF. The CDR3 nucleotides are TGCGCCAGCAGTACAGGGCCGGCAGAGACCCAGTACTTC.

The V call is TRBV12-3 or TRBV12-4, the J call TRBJ2-4, with D unresolved. V was cut by 4 bases and J by 0 bases, with 13 bases left in between. CDR3 size: 16 residues. CDR3 loop: CASSSTNSLAKNIQYF. The CDR3 bases are TGTGCCAGCAGTTCGACCAACAGCTTAGCCAAAAACATTCAGTACTTC.

The CDR3: CASSLNNQPQHF. DNA for the CDR3: TGTGCCAGCAGCTTAAACAATCAGCCCCAGCATTTT. The chain is built from TRBV7-9 and TRBJ1-5; D gene ambiguous. Germline V lookup: CDR1 SEHNR, CDR2 FQNEAQ (reference sequence). This CDR3 region has 12 residues. Trimming shortened V by 2 bases and J by 3 bases, and 2 bases separated the two germline ends.

The chain couples TRBV20-1 to TRBJ2-6, with 9 bases aligning to TRBD1. Germline-derived CDR1 and CDR2 are DFQATT and SNEGSKA (reference sequence). This CDR3 is built from 16 residues. V shed 6 bases and J 0 bases; nucleotides not matched to a gene: 6. The DNA for the CDR3 is TGCAGTGCGGACAGGGGTCGCTACTCTGGGGCCAACGTCCTGACTTTC. Translated: CSADRGRYSGANVLTF.

The chain joins TRBV29-1 to TRBJ2-2; D ambiguous. The CDR3 has 16 amino acids. Germline lookup yields CDR1 SQVTM and CDR2 ANQGSEA. The V and J ends lost 4 bases and 0 bases respectively, with 15 bases between them. CDR3 residues: CSVGFVTSANTGELFF. DNA of the CDR3: TGCAGCGTTGGATTCGTGACAAGCGCGAACACCGGGGAGCTGTTTTTT.

This clonotype has only a few counts. The genes are TRBV25-1 and TRBJ2-3, with 9 bases lining up with TRBD2. The CDR3 runs to 17 residues. V lost 4 bases, J lost 2 bases, and 10 bases stayed unmatched. The germline V gene encodes CDR1 MGHDK and CDR2 SYGVNS. CDR3 in DNA: TGTGCCAGCAGTGTGGCGGAAAGCGGGAGGATCACAGATACGCAGTATTTT. This codes for CASSVAESGRITDTQYF.

This chain links TRBV29-1 with TRBJ2-3; either TRBD1 or TRBD2 may fit D (5 bases each). The CDR3 runs 12 residues. The germline CDR1 and CDR2 sequences are SQVTM and ANQGSEA. With 5 bases removed from V and 6 bases from J, the gap between germline ends came to 12 bases. CDR3 nucleotide sequence: TGCAGCGTTTTGGGGCCGGGGGATACGCAGTATTTT. It yields the protein CSVLGPGDTQYF.

This clonotype was recorded at least ten times. This chain connects TRBV25-1 to TRBJ2-6, with 9 bases aligning to TRBD1. The CDR3 is 15 amino acids. Per germline, CDR1 MGHDK and CDR2 SYGVNS. V dropped 3 bases and J dropped 11; count of bases not matched to a gene: 8. CDR3 in amino acids: CASSDRRTGEYVLTF. The CDR3 bases are TGTGCCAGCAGTGATCGGCGGACAGGGGAATACGTCCTGACTTTC.

The chain recombines TRBV20-1 with TRBJ2-3, with TRBD2 as a possible D gene (7 bases). Germline loops: CDR1 DFQATT, CDR2 SNEGSKA (reference sequence). V was trimmed by 0 bases and J by 4 bases, leaving 11 bases between them. This CDR3 is built from 14 residues. The CDR3: CSAREGGGADTQYF. The CDR3 DNA reads TGCAGTGCTAGAGAGGGAGGGGGTGCAGATACGCAGTATTTT.

There are many counts of this clonotype. The chain carries TRBV5-1 and TRBJ2-1; TRBD1 matches at 10 bases. Germline CDR1 and CDR2: SGHRS and YFSETQ. Losses at the gene ends were 1 base for V and 3 bases for J; bases not matched to a gene: 7. This CDR3 spans 17 amino acids. The CDR3 here is CASSLLGTGDFYNEQFF. CDR3 sequence (DNA): TGCGCCAGCAGCTTGCTAGGGACAGGGGATTTCTACAATGAGCAGTTCTTC.

The V and J genes are TRBV10-3 and TRBJ2-7, with D tentatively TRBD1 (5 bases). Germline CDR1 and CDR2: ENHRY and SYGVKD. Trimming stripped 6 bases from V and 6 bases from J, with 9 bases between. The CDR3 consists of 11 residues. The CDR3 loop reads CAIRGGAEQYF. The CDR3 DNA is TGTGCCATCAGGGGTGGGGCCGAGCAGTACTTC.

The chain combines TRBV5-6 with TRBJ1-5; the match to TRBD1 covers 9 bases. Germline V gene data show CDR1 as SGHDT and CDR2 as YYEEEE. V lost 1 base and J lost 4; bases outside the gene matches: 3. This CDR3 has 15 residues. Here the CDR3 DNA reads TGTGCCAGCAGCTTGTGGGACAGGGCTAATCAGCCCCAGCATTTT. Its translation: CASSLWDRANQPQHF.